This entry describes one T cell receptor beta chain. The antigen remains undetermined. This record comes from a study of Ad26.COV2.S vaccination and SARS-CoV-2 variants. Study as a whole: The donor belonged to the COV1001 Ad26.COV2.S trial arm. In the study, Ad26.COV2.S was injected intramuscularly once, or twice 56 days apart.

The CDR3 is made up of 14 amino acids. Trimming shortened V by 6 bases and J by 4 bases, and 15 bases separated the two germline ends. From germline, CDR1 is MNHEY and CDR2 SVGAGI. Sequencing was performed with immunoSEQ multiplex PCR; in TCRdb, only in-frame clones are kept and a portion is missing. The sample lists 450,000 to 550,000 clones, approximately 92% occurring once. Findings and limits, study-wide: Total T cell responses, in the TCR breadth and depth analyses, may have been underestimated.

Treatment reported: roughly 19 received Ad26.COV2.S at low or high dose, single or two shots; a few received placebo; per-sample allocation not given. Sampling was performed 63 days after the first vaccine or placebo injection. It was Wuhan-strain SARS-CoV-2 spike that the Ad26 vaccine vector expressed. The receptor's source is a person between 18 and 60 years old who received the Ad26.COV2.S COVID-19 vaccine or a placebo. V usage is TRBV6-5 and J usage is TRBJ1-2; D perhaps matches TRBD1 (5 bases). The source material was peripheral blood, sampled in a trial of Ad26.COV2.S vaccine versus placebo. CDR3: CASRGVRGLYGYTF. The DNA for the CDR3 is TGTGCCAGCAGGGGAGTAAGGGGACTCTATGGCTACACCTTC.